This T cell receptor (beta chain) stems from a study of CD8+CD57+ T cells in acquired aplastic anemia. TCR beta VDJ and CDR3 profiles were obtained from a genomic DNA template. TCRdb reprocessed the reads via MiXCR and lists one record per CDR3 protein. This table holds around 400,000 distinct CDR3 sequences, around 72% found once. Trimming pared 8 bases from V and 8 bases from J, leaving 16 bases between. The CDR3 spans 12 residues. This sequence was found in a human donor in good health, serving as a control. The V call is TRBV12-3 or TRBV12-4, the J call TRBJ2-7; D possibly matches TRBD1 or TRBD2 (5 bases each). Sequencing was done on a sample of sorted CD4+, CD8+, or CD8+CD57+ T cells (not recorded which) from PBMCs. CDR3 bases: TGTGCCAGCCGGTCGGGCAGGGAGCAGCAGTACTTC. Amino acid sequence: CASRSGREQQYF.